This T cell receptor (beta chain) was retrieved from a study of cytomegalovirus exposure and HLA in healthy donors. PCR amplification relied on 60 Vbeta primers (plus 13 Jbeta primers). The table came from immunoSEQ multiplex PCR; TCRdb's copy has only in-frame clones and leaves some out. Among 180,000 or so clones listed, roughly 80% were seen once. The J segment lost 3 bases and the V segment lost 7 bases, leaving 10 bases of the junction unmatched. Germline-derived CDR1 and CDR2 are SGHVS and FQNEAQ. CDR3 size: 15 residues. General study results and limits: Approximately 17,000 TCR beta sequences were associated with HLA alleles at 0.05 false discovery rate in a later analysis.

Points on this clone: Antigen unknown.

The TCR originated in a woman between 40 and 55 years old in good health and CMV-seropositive. The chain recombines TRBV7-8 with TRBJ2-3; 7 nucleotides agree with TRBD2. The specimen was PBMCs. This CDR3 reads CASILGGSLTDTQYF. CDR3 sequence (DNA): TGTGCCAGCATCCTCGGGGGGAGTCTGACAGATACGCAGTATTTT.